Following are 5 T cell receptor beta chains from one sample sequenced in a study of blood T cell repertoires in COVID-19 (dated by TCRdb to about 2020). Libraries were constructed by the immunoSEQ multiplex PCR assay. Drawn from immuneACCESS, this table holds only the in-frame rearrangements with V and J called that TCRdb kept. Clones are partly lost; checked studies trace under half to an unresolved V gene and leave the rest unexplained. For this sample there are about 220,000 clones; around 80% appear just once. 2% to 2.5% of the sample lies in the top ten. The sequencing input was peripheral blood. The origin of the receptors is a man aged 35 to 55 who had recovered from COVID-19.

The chain is built from TRBV2 and TRBJ1-1, with a weak D call TRBD1 (5 bases). The CDR3 runs 13 residues. V lost 2 bases to trimming and J lost 4 bases, with 8 bases between them. Germline CDR1 is SNHLY and CDR2 is FYNNEI. DNA for the CDR3: TGTGCCAGCAGTGAAAGCAGGGTCACTGAAGCTTTCTTT. It yields the protein CASSESRVTEAFF.

The genes are TRBV19 and TRBJ2-3; D possibly corresponds to TRBD2 (6 bases). In germline, CDR1 is LNHDA, CDR2 SQIVND (reference sequence). V lost 5 bases and J lost 8, with 20 bases in between. This CDR3 comprises 15 residues. CDR3 region: CASSPRGGTPGTQYF. The CDR3 DNA reads as TGTGCCAGTAGTCCTAGGGGCGGGACGCCAGGTACGCAGTATTTT. Based on the CDR3 plus reference TRBV19 and TRBJ2-3, the full variable domain is DGGITQSPKYLFRKEGQNVTLSCEQNLNHDAMYWYRQDPGQGLRLIYYSQIVNDFQKGDIAEGYSVSREKKESFPLTVTSAQKNPTAFYLCASSPRGGTPGTQYFGPGTRLTVL.

V usage is TRBV10-3 and J usage is TRBJ2-5; 10 positions match TRBD1. CDR3 length: 18 residues. V was clipped by 4 bases and J by 4 bases; unmatched bases: 15. Germline V CDR1 and CDR2: ENHRY, SYGVKD. The CDR3 region is CAISAEPGQGSSGETQYF. The CDR3 DNA reads TGTGCCATCAGTGCGGAACCGGGACAGGGGTCTTCGGGAGAGACCCAGTACTTC.

The chain combines TRBV19 with TRBJ2-7; D gene ambiguous. CDR3 length: 13 amino acids. V lost 5 bases and J lost 5, with 13 bases in between. Germline lookup yields CDR1 LNHDA and CDR2 SQIVND (reference sequence). CDR3 sequence: CASSSSGKNEQYF. The CDR3 bases are TGTGCCAGTAGTTCGTCAGGCAAAAACGAGCAGTACTTC.

V gene TRBV3-1 (or the pseudogene TRBV3-2) combines with J gene TRBJ2-3, with 9 bases that match TRBD2. This CDR3 has 14 amino acids. From germline, CDR1 is LGHDT and CDR2 YNNKEL (reference sequence). The ends lost 4 bases at V and 1 base at J; junction bases unmatched: 0. The CDR3 loop is CASSRTSGTDTQYF. Written as DNA, the CDR3 is TGTGCCAGCAGCCGGACTAGCGGCACAGATACGCAGTATTTT.